The 16 T cell receptor beta chains below come from one sample, sequenced in a study of shared clonotypes between healthy human individuals. The method was immunoSEQ multiplex PCR; TCRdb's version includes in-frame clones alone and lacks a portion of them. The sample lists about 690,000 clones, 90% occurring once. Material: memory CD8+ T cells from PBMCs. This sample's subset: CD45RO+ cells pooled with CCR7-negative TemRA cells. The source of these receptors is a man younger than 35 in good health. Some clones in this sample may be carry-over from other donors' samples.

V and J are TRBV30 and TRBJ2-5; D could derive from TRBD1 or TRBD2 (6 bases each). Germline V gives CDR1 GTSNPN, CDR2 SVGIG (reference sequence). Trimming took 2 bases from V and 3 from J, leaving 16 bases between them. CDR3 length equals 15 residues. CDR3 DNA: TGTGCCTGGAGTTTCGGAGCCGGGGGCGAAGAGACCCAGTACTTC. Protein product: CAWSFGAGGEETQYF.

CDR3 sequence: CASSLTAGRANTGELFF. CDR3 DNA sequence: TGTGCCAGCAGCTTAACCGCCGGGAGGGCGAACACCGGGGAGCTGTTTTTT. The V and J genes are TRBV11-3 and TRBJ2-2; 8 bases are shared with TRBD2. This CDR3 contains 17 residues. Germline values: CDR1 SGHNT, CDR2 YENEEA. J lost 0 bases, V lost 2 bases, and 5 bases had no gene match.

The chain carries TRBV19 and TRBJ2-5, with 8 bases that match TRBD2. Per germline, CDR1 LNHDA and CDR2 SQIVND (reference sequence). The V gene end was trimmed by 4 bases and the J gene end by 1 base; junction bases not matched to a gene: 2. The CDR3 covers 14 residues. CDR3 sequence reads: CASSRLARQETQYF. In nucleotides, the CDR3 is TGTGCCAGTAGTAGACTAGCGCGCCAAGAGACCCAGTACTTC.

The CDR3 bases are TGTGCCTGGAGTGACAGGAGGCAGGTCTATGGCTACACCTTC. Protein: CAWSDRRQVYGYTF. This chain uses TRBV30 with TRBJ1-2; D might be TRBD1 (5 bases). The CDR3 has 14 amino acids. From germline, CDR1 is GTSNPN and CDR2 SVGIG (reference sequence). Between the trimmed V and J ends, which lost 1 base and 4 bases, there was a span of 13 bases.

The V and J genes are TRBV4-3 and TRBJ2-5; 12 nucleotides align to TRBD2. The better agreement between TRBJ2-7 and the DNA end casts doubt on the J call. The germline gives CDR1 LGHNA, CDR2 YSLEER. This CDR3 spans 17 amino acids. In DNA, the CDR3 is TGCGCCAGCAGCCAAGAGTACCGTTGGACTAGCGGGAACGAGCAGTACTTC. It yields the protein CASSQEYRWTSGNEQYF.

The chain combines TRBV19 with TRBJ1-5; no definite D call. This CDR3 contains 15 residues. V was trimmed by 2 bases and J by 1 base, leaving 9 bases between them. Germline V lookup: CDR1 LNHDA, CDR2 SQIVND (reference sequence). DNA for the CDR3: TGTGCCAGTAGTATAATGGGTGGCAGCAATCAGCCCCAGCATTTT. This gives the protein CASSIMGGSNQPQHF.

The CDR3 is CASSELEEGTGELFF. The CDR3 nucleotides are TGTGCCAGCAGTGAGTTGGAAGAGGGCACCGGGGAGCTGTTTTTT. V usage is TRBV6-1 and J usage is TRBJ2-2; D perhaps matches TRBD2 (5 bases). Germline values: CDR1 MNHNS, CDR2 SASEGT. The CDR3 has 15 amino acids. The V gene lost 3 bases and the J gene lost 4 bases, with 12 bases spanning the gap.

The chain uses TRBV7-2 and TRBJ2-7; D unclear. CDR1 and CDR2 (germline): SGHTA, FQGNSA. This CDR3 spans 14 amino acids. Trimming shortened V by 5 bases and J by 7 bases, and 18 bases separated the two germline ends. DNA for the CDR3: TGTGCCAGCAGCCCCTGGGGTCCCTGGGGAGAGCAGTACTTC. It encodes CASSPWGPWGEQYF. Full variable domain (rest looked up from reference TRBV7-2 and TRBJ2-7): GAGVSQSPSNKVTEKGKDVELRCDPISGHTALYWYRQSLGQGLEFLIYFQGNSAPDKSGLPSDRFSAERTGGSVSTLTIQRTQQEDSAVYLCASSPWGPWGEQYFGPGTRLTVT.

The chain recombines TRBV14 with TRBJ2-3; D is unclear. The CDR3 length is 16 residues. Germline CDR1 is SGHDN and CDR2 is FVKESK. V lost 1 base and J 0 bases, leaving 11 bases between the germline ends. The CDR3 coding sequence is TGTGCCAGCAGCCAAGGGGTCAGACTTAGCACAGATACGCAGTATTTT. Its translation: CASSQGVRLSTDTQYF.

J is TRBJ2-3 and V is TRBV13; 8 nucleotides line up with TRBD1. Germline V gene data show CDR1 as PRHDT and CDR2 as FYEKMQ (reference sequence). The CDR3 extends over 15 amino acids. V trimming: 4 bases; J trimming: 3 bases; junction bases outside the gene matches: 6. The chain's CDR3 is CASSSRQGSTDTQYF. The DNA for the CDR3 is TGTGCCAGCAGCTCGAGACAGGGGAGTACAGATACGCAGTATTTT.

The chain uses TRBV6-5 and TRBJ2-1; 10 bases agree with TRBD1. V lost 8 bases to trimming and J lost 8 bases; unmatched junction nucleotides: 9. Germline CDR1 and CDR2: MNHEY and SVGAGI. This CDR3 spans 14 amino acids. The CDR3 here is CASGPGQGLDEQFF. The CDR3 bases are TGTGCCAGCGGTCCGGGACAGGGGCTGGATGAGCAGTTCTTC.

The chain joins TRBV27 to TRBJ2-7; TRBD2 matches at 10 bases. From germline, CDR1 is MNHEY and CDR2 SMNVEV (reference sequence). CDR3 size: 17 residues. Unmatched junction bases numbered 14, after V lost 5 bases and J lost 4 bases. The CDR3 loop is CASSPVTASGSGYEQYF. The CDR3 nucleotides read TGTGCCAGCAGTCCAGTGACGGCTAGCGGGAGTGGGTACGAGCAGTACTTC.

The chain combines TRBV6-5 with TRBJ1-1, with TRBD1 matching 7 bases. CDR1 and CDR2 (germline): MNHEY, SVGAGI. The CDR3 sequence is 14 residues long. V dropped 6 bases and J dropped 2; count of bases not matched to a gene: 6. CDR3 nucleotides: TGTGCCAGCAGCTTAGGGGGCTCCAACACTGAAGCTTTCTTT. Translated: CASSLGGSNTEAFF.

The chain employs TRBV4-1 and TRBJ2-7; D is undetermined. The CDR3 runs to 16 residues. CDR1 is MGHRA and CDR2 is YSYEKL in the germline V gene. V gave up 5 bases and J gave up 2 bases, with 19 bases separating them. CDR3 sequence: CASSDKVVLTPYEQYF. The CDR3 region has the DNA TGCGCCAGCAGCGATAAGGTGGTCTTAACACCCTACGAGCAGTACTTC.

This rearrangement joins TRBV28 to TRBJ2-5; D unclear. The assigned J gene may be wrong: the sequence end matches TRBJ2-7 better. The CDR3 totals 12 residues. Germline assignment: CDR1 MDHEN and CDR2 SYDVKM. CDR3 in DNA: TGTGCCAGCAGTTTCAGTTCCGGCGAGCAGTACTTC. Translation gives CASSFSSGEQYF.

The rearrangement joins TRBV28 to TRBJ2-2, with D hard to call. The V gene lost 3 bases and the J gene lost 5 bases, with 13 bases spanning the gap. Per the germline V gene, CDR1 is MDHEN and CDR2 is SYDVKM. The CDR3 length is 15 residues. The CDR3 nucleotides read TGTGCCAGCAGTTTTGTTCAGGTTGGAACCGGGGAGCTGTTTTTT. Translated: CASSFVQVGTGELFF.